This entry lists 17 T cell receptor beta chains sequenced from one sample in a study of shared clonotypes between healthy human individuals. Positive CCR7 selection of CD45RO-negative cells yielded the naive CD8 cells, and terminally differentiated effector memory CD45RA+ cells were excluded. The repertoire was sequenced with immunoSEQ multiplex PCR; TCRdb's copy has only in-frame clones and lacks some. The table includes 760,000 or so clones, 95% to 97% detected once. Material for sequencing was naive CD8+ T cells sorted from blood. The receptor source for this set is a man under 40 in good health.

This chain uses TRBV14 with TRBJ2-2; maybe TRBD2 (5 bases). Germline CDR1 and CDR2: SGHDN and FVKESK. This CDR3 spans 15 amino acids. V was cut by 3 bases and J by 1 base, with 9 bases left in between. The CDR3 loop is CASSHLAQNTGELFF. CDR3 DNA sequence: TGTGCCAGCAGCCATCTAGCCCAGAACACCGGGGAGCTGTTTTTT. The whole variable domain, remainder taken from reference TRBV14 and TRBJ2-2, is EAGVTQFPSHSVIEKGQTVTLRCDPISGHDNLYWYRRVMGKEIKFLLHFVKESKQDESGMPNNRFLAERTGGTYSTLKVQPAELEDSGVYFCASSHLAQNTGELFFGEGSRLTVL.

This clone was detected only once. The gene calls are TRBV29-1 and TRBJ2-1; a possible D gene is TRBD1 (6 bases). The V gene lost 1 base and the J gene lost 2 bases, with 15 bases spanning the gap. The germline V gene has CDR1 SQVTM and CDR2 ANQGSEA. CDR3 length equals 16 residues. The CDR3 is CSVEGRPAGAYNEQFF. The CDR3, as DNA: TGCAGCGTTGAAGGGAGACCGGCAGGGGCCTACAATGAGCAGTTCTTC.

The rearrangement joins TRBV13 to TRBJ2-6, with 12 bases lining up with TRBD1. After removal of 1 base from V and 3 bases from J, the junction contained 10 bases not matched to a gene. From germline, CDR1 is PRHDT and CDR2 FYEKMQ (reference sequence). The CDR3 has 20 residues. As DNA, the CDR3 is TGTGCCAGCAGCTTAGCGCTTGGGACAGGGGGCATTTTTGGGGCCAACGTCCTGACTTTC. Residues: CASSLALGTGGIFGANVLTF.

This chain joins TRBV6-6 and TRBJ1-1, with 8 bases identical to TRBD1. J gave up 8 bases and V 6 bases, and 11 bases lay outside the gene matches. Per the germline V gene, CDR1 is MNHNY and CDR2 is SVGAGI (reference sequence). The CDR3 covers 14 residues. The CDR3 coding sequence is TGTGCCAGCAGACCTACGACAGGGGTTCAGGAAGCTTTCTTT. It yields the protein CASRPTTGVQEAFF.

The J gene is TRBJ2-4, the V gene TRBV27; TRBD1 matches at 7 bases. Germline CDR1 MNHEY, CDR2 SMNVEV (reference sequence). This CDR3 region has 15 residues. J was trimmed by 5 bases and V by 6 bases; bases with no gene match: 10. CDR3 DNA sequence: TGTGCCAGCAGCGCAAGAAATCAGGGGGAAAACATTCAGTACTTC. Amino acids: CASSARNQGENIQYF.

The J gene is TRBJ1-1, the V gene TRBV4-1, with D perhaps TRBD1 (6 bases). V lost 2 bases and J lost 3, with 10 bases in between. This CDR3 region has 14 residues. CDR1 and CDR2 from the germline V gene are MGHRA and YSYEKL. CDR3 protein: CASSQRGGDTEAFF. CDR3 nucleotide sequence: TGCGCCAGCAGCCAAAGGGGGGGGGACACTGAAGCTTTCTTT.

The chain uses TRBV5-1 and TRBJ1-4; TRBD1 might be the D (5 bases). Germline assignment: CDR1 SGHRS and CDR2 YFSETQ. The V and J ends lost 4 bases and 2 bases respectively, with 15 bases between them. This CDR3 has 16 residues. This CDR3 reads CASSRGWGETNEKLFF. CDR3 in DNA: TGCGCCAGCAGCCGGGGCTGGGGGGAGACTAATGAAAAACTGTTTTTT.

CDR3 sequence: CARKRWTANQPQHF. In nucleotides, the CDR3 is TGTGCCAGGAAAAGATGGACAGCAAATCAGCCCCAGCATTTT. The genes are TRBV6-1 and TRBJ1-5; D perhaps matches TRBD1 (6 bases). The length of the CDR3 is 14 residues. CDR1 and CDR2 from the germline V gene are MNHNS and SASEGT. V shed 9 bases and J shed 4 bases, with 16 bases lying between them.

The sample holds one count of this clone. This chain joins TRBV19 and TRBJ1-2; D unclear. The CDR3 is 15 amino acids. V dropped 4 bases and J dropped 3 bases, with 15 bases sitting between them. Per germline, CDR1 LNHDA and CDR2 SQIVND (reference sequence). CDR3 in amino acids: CASSTPYTLDYGYTF. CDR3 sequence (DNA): TGTGCCAGTAGTACACCCTACACCTTGGACTATGGCTACACCTTC. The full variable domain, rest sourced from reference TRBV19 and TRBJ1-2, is DGGITQSPKYLFRKEGQNVTLSCEQNLNHDAMYWYRQDPGQGLRLIYYSQIVNDFQKGDIAEGYSVSREKKESFPLTVTSAQKNPTAFYLCASSTPYTLDYGYTFGSGTRLTVV.

CDR3 nucleotides: TGTGCCAGCAGTTACGCAGGGAAGGGTTACGAGCAGTACTTC. Its protein is CASSYAGKGYEQYF. This chain joins TRBV6-5 and TRBJ2-7; possible D gene TRBD1, 5 bases. CDR3 length equals 14 residues. CDR1 MNHEY and CDR2 SVGAGI come from the germline V gene. V was pared by 2 bases and J by 4 bases, with 12 bases between.

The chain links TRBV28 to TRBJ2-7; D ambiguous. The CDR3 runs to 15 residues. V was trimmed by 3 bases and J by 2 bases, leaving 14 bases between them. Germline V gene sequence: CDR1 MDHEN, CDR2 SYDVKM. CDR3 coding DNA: TGTGCCAGCAGTTTTTTTTTGGCTGATACCTACGAGCAGTACTTC. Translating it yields CASSFFLADTYEQYF.

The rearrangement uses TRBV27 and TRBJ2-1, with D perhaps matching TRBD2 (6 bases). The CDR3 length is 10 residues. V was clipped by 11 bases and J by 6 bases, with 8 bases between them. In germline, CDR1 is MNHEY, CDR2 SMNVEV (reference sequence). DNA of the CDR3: TGTGCCTCGGGGGTCAATGAGCAGTTCTTC. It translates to CASGVNEQFF.

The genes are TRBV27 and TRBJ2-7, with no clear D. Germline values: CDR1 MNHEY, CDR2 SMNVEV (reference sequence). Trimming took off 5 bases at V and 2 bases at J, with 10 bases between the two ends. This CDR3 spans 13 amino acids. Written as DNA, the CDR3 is TGTGCCAGCAGTGGTGGGCAGACCTACGAGCAGTACTTC. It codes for CASSGGQTYEQYF.

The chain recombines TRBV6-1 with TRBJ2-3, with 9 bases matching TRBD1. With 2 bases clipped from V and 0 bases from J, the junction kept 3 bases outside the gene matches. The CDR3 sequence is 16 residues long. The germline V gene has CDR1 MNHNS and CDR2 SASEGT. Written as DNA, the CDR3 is TGTGCCAGCAGTGAAAGGACAGGGGCTAGCACAGATACGCAGTATTTT. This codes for CASSERTGASTDTQYF.

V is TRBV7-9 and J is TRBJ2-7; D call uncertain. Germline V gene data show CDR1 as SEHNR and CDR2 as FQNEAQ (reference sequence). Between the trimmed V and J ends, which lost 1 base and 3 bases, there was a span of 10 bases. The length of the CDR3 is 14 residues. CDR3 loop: CASSLGDGFYEQYF. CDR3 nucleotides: TGTGCCAGCAGCTTAGGCGACGGATTCTACGAGCAGTACTTC.

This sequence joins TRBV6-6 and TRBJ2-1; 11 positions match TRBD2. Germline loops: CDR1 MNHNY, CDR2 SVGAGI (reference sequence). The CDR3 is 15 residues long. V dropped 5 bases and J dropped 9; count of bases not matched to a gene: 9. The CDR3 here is CASSQLGLAGGEQFF. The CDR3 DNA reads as TGTGCCAGCAGTCAGCTCGGGCTAGCGGGAGGTGAGCAGTTCTTC.

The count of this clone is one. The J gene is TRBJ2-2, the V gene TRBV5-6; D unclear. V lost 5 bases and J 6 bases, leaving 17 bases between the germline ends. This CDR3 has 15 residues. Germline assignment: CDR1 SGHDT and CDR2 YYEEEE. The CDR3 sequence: CASSHRRTAPGELFF. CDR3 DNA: TGTGCCAGCAGTCACCGCCGGACGGCCCCCGGGGAGCTGTTTTTT.